This TCR beta chain was found in a study of cytomegalovirus exposure and HLA in healthy donors. Overall study context: Out of fewer than 500 genotyped donors, roughly 78% belonged to the Caucasian-associated ancestry cluster. Study-level results: TCR beta V- and J-gene trimming was later associated with a missense DCLRE1C variant.

V dropped 6 bases and J dropped 6; count of bases not matched to a gene: 4. This CDR3 comprises 12 residues. Per the germline V gene, CDR1 is MNHEY and CDR2 is SVGAGI. The PCR had 60 Vbeta and 13 Jbeta primers. Sequencing used immunoSEQ multiplex PCR; TCRdb keeps in-frame clones, though not all of them. Of fewer than 65,000 clones listed, 80% to 90% are singletons. In the case of this clone: The target antigen is unknown.

The TCR sequence derives from a young man in good health and CMV-seronegative. Sequencing input: PBMCs. The rearrangement links TRBV6-5 to TRBJ1-2, with 7 bases aligning to TRBD1. In DNA form, the CDR3 reads TGTGCCAGCAGCCTTGGACAGGATGGCTACACCTTC. Translating it yields CASSLGQDGYTF.